Detailed here is one TCR beta chain. The sample originates from a study of Ad26.COV2.S vaccination and SARS-CoV-2 variants. This CDR3 spans 17 amino acids. Germline values: CDR1 LGHNA, CDR2 YNFKEQ. Trimming took 1 base from V and 2 from J; bases not matched to a gene: 6. Treatment in this sample: about 20 received Ad26.COV2.S at low or high dose, single or two shots; several received placebo; per-sample allocation not given. The investigators took samples on day 63 after the first vaccine or placebo injection. Measured with immunoSEQ multiplex PCR; TCRdb has only the in-frame clones, and not every one. Counted here are 350,000 to 450,000 clones, roughly 90% occurring once; the ten biggest clones make up approximately 1.7%.

This TCR came from a person aged 18 to 59 who received the Ad26.COV2.S COVID-19 vaccine or a placebo. The material sequenced was peripheral blood, taken in a trial of Ad26.COV2.S vaccine versus placebo. V and J are TRBV4-2 and TRBJ2-5; 11 nucleotides line up with TRBD2. CDR3 sequence: CASSQGLAGGPQETQYF. The CDR3 bases are TGTGCCAGCAGCCAAGGCCTAGCGGGGGGTCCTCAAGAGACCCAGTACTTC.